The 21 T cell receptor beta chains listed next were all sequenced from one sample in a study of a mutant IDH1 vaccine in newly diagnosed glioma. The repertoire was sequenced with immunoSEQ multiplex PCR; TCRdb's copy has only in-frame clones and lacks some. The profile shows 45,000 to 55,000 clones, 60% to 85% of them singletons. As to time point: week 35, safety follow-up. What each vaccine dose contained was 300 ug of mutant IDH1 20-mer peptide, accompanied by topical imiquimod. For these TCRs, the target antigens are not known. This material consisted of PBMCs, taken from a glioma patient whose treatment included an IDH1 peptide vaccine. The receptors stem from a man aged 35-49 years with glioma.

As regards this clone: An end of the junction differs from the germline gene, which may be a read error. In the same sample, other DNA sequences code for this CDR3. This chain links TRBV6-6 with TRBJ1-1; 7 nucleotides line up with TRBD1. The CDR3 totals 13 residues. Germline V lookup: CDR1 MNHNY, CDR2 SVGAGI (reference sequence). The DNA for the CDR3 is TGTGCCAGCAGTTCGCCTCAGGGGGTGCGGGCTTTCTTC. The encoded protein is CASSSPQGVRAFF.

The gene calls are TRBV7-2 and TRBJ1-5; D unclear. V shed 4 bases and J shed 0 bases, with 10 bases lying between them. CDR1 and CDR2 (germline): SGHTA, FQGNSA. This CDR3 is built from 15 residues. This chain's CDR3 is CASSSDYYSNQPQHF. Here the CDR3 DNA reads TGTGCCAGCAGCTCCGATTATTATAGCAATCAGCCCCAGCATTTT. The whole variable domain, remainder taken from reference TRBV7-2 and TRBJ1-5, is GAGVSQSPSNKVTEKGKDVELRCDPISGHTALYWYRQSLGQGLEFLIYFQGNSAPDKSGLPSDRFSAERTGGSVSTLTIQRTQQEDSAVYLCASSSDYYSNQPQHFGDGTRLSIL.

The CDR3 reads CATSREGTSGHEQFF. CDR3 DNA: TGTGCCACCAGCAGAGAGGGGACTAGCGGTCATGAGCAGTTCTTC. The chain combines TRBV15 with TRBJ2-1; TRBD2 agrees at 11 bases. Per the germline V gene, CDR1 is LNHNV and CDR2 is YYDKDF (reference sequence). The CDR3 spans 15 residues. With 0 bases clipped from V and 8 bases from J, the junction kept 3 bases outside the gene matches.

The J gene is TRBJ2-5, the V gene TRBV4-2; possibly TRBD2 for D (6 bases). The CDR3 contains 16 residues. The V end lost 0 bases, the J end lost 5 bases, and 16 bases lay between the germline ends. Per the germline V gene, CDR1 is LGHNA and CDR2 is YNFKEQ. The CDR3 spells CASSQDHKRSGETQYF. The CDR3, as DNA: TGTGCCAGCAGCCAAGATCATAAGCGGAGCGGGGAGACCCAGTACTTC.

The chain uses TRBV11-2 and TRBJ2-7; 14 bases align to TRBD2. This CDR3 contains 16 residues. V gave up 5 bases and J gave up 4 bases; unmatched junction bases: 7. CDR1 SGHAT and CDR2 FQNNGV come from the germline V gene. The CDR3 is CASSPGTSGSSYEQYF. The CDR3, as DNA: TGTGCCAGCAGCCCTGGGACTAGCGGGAGCTCTTACGAGCAGTACTTC. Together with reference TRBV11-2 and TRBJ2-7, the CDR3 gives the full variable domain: EAGVAQSPRYKIIEKRQSVAFWCNPISGHATLYWYQQILGQGPKLLIQFQNNGVVDDSQLPKDRFSAERLKGVDSTLKIQPAKLEDSAVYLCASSPGTSGSSYEQYFGPGTRLTVT.

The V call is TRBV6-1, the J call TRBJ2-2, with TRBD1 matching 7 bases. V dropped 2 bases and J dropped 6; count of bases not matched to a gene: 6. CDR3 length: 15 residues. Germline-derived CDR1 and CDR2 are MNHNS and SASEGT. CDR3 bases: TGTGCCAGCAGTGAACGACAGGGATCCGCCGGGGAGCTGTTTTTT. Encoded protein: CASSERQGSAGELFF.

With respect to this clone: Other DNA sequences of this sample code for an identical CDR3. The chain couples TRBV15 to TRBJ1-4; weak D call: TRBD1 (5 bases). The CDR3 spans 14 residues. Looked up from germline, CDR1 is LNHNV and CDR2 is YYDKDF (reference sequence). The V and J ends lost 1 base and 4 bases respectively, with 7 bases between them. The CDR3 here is CATSRGQGNEKLFF. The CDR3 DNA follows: TGTGCCACCAGCAGAGGGCAGGGTAATGAAAAACTGTTTTTT.

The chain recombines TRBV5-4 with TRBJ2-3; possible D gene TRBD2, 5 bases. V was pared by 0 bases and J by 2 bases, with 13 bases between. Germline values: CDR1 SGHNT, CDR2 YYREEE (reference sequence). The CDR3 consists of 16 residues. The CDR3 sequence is CASSLEGPGFTDTQYF. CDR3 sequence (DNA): TGTGCCAGCAGCTTGGAAGGACCGGGGTTCACAGATACGCAGTATTTT.

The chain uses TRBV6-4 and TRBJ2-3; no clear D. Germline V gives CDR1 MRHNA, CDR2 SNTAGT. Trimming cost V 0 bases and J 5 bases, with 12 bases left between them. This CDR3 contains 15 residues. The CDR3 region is CASSDSWAPGDTQYF. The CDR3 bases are TGTGCCAGCAGTGACTCGTGGGCACCCGGAGATACGCAGTATTTT.

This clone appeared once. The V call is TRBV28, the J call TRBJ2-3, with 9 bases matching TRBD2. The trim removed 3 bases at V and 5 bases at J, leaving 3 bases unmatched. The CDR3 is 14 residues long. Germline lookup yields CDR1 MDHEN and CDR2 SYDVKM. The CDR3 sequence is CASSLQTSGDTQYF. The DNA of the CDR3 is TGTGCCAGCAGTTTGCAGACTAGCGGAGATACGCAGTATTTT.

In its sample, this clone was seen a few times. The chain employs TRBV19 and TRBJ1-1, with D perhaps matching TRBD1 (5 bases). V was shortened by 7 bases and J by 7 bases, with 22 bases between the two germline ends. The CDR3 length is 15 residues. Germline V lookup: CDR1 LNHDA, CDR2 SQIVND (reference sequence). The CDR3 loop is CASKFGALSLNEAFF. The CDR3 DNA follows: TGTGCCAGTAAATTTGGGGCTTTGAGCCTTAATGAAGCTTTCTTT.

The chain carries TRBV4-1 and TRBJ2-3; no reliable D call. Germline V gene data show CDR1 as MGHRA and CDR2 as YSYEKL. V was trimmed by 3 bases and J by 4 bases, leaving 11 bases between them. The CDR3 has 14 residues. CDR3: CASSQQQAADTQYF. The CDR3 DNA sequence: TGCGCCAGCAGCCAGCAACAAGCAGCAGATACGCAGTATTTT.

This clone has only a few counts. CDR3: CASSLGQDYEQYF. The CDR3 DNA is TGTGCCAGCAGCTTAGGACAGGACTACGAGCAGTACTTC. The genes are TRBV7-2 and TRBJ2-7, with D possibly matching TRBD1 (6 bases). CDR3 length: 13 amino acids. Germline V CDR1 and CDR2: SGHTA, FQGNSA. Trimming left V 1 base short and J 3 bases short, with 7 bases between.

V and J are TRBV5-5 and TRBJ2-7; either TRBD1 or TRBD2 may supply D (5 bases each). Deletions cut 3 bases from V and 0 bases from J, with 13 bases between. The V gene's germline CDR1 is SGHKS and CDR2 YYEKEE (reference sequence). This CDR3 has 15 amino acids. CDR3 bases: TGTGCCAGCAGCTCGGTCGAGGGGAGCTCCTACGAGCAGTACTTC. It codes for CASSSVEGSSYEQYF.

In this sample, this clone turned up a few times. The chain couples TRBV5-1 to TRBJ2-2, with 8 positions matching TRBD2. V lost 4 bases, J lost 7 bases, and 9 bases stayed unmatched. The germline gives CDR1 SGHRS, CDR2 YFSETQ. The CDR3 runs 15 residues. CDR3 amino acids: CASSTTSANIGELFF. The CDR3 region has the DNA TGCGCCAGCAGCACGACTAGCGCTAATATCGGGGAGCTGTTTTTT.

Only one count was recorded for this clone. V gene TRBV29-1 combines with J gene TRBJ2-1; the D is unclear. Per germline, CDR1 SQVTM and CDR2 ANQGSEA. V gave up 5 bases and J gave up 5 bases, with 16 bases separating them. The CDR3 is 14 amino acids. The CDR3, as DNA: TGCAGCGTTCCTGGTCGGCTAGTCGACAATGAGCAGTTCTTC. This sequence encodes CSVPGRLVDNEQFF.

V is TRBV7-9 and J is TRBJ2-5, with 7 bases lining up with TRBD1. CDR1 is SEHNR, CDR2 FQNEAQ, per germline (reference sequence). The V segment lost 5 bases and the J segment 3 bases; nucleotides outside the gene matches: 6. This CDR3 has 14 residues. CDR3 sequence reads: CASSAFTGEETQYF. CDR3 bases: TGTGCCAGCAGCGCCTTTACAGGGGAAGAGACCCAGTACTTC.

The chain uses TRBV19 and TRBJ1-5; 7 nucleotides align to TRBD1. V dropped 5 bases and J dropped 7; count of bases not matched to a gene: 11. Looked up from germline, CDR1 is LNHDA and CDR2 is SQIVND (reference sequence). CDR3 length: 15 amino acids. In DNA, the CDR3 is TGTGCCAGTAGTTCGGACAGGATGGGGAAACAGCCCCAGCATTTT. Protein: CASSSDRMGKQPQHF.

The CDR3 spells CASSFAGPGNTIYF. The CDR3 DNA is TGTGCCAGCAGTTTCGCCGGGCCTGGAAACACCATATATTTT. This chain connects TRBV27 to TRBJ1-3, with D unclear. Deletions cut 3 bases from V and 2 bases from J, with 8 bases between. CDR3 length: 14 amino acids. CDR1 and CDR2 (germline): MNHEY, SMNVEV (reference sequence).

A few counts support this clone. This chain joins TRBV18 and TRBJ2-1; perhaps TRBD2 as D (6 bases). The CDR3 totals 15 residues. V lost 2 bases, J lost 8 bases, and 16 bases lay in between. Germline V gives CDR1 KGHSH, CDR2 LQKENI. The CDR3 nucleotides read TGTGCCAGCTCACCAGGGCAACTAGCTGGGGATGAGCAGTTCTTC. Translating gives CASSPGQLAGDEQFF.

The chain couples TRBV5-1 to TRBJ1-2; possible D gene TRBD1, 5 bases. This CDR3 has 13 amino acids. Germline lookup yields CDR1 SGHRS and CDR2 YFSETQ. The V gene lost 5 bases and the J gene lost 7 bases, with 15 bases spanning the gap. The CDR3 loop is CASRFGTESGYTF. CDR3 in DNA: TGCGCCAGCAGGTTCGGGACGGAAAGTGGCTACACCTTC.